These 32 T cell receptor beta chains were all obtained from the same sample, sequenced in a study of blood T cell repertoires in COVID-19. TCRdb keeps only in-frame clones here, not all; method: immunoSEQ multiplex PCR. This repertoire shows a few hundred thousand clones, 80% to 90% found once; its top ten account for more than 2%. The sample was PBMCs or T cells enriched from blood (not recorded which). Receptors originate from a man younger than 45 who had recovered from COVID-19.

CDR3: CSASRGGGNQPQHF. DNA of the CDR3: TGCAGTGCTAGTCGGGGTGGCGGCAATCAGCCCCAGCATTTT. The chain combines TRBV20-1 with TRBJ1-5; D is unclear. V lost 3 bases, J lost 2 bases, and 11 bases lay in between. The CDR3 runs 14 residues. From germline, CDR1 is DFQATT and CDR2 SNEGSKA (reference sequence).

The count of this clone is one. The rearrangement links TRBV30 to TRBJ2-5, with 8 bases that match TRBD1. Trimming removed 3 bases from V and 6 bases from J; junction bases left unmatched: 3. This CDR3 spans 12 amino acids. Germline-derived CDR1 and CDR2 are GTSNPN and SVGIG (reference sequence). The DNA of the CDR3 is TGTGCCTGGAGCGGACAGGGAAAGACCCAGTACTTC. Translating it yields CAWSGQGKTQYF.

In DNA, the CDR3 is TGTGCCACCGGGACTAGCGGGGCGAACACCGGGGAGCTGTTTTTT. Translation gives CATGTSGANTGELFF. V and J are TRBV4-2 and TRBJ2-2; 13 nucleotides match TRBD2. The CDR3 length is 15 residues. CDR1 and CDR2 from the germline V gene are LGHNA and YNFKEQ. Trimming removed 10 bases from V and 0 bases from J; junction bases left unmatched: 2.

V gene TRBV27 combines with J gene TRBJ2-1, with D unresolved. V was clipped by 1 base and J by 3 bases, with 16 bases between them. This CDR3 is built from 17 residues. Germline CDR1 reads MNHEY; CDR2 reads SMNVEV (reference sequence). CDR3: CASSLLFRGGDYNEQFF. The CDR3 DNA is TGTGCCAGCAGTTTATTGTTTCGTGGCGGTGACTACAATGAGCAGTTCTTC.

V is TRBV30 and J is TRBJ1-6; weak D call: TRBD1 (6 bases). The V gene lost 0 bases and the J gene lost 10 bases, with 13 bases spanning the gap. The CDR3 has 14 residues. Per the germline V gene, CDR1 is GTSNPN and CDR2 is SVGIG (reference sequence). The chain's CDR3 is CAWSVGAGVSPLHF. In DNA, the CDR3 is TGTGCCTGGAGTGTAGGAGCAGGGGTATCACCCCTCCACTTT.

V gene TRBV30 combines with J gene TRBJ1-1; 11 positions match TRBD1. This CDR3 region has 14 residues. Germline V gene data show CDR1 as GTSNPN and CDR2 as SVGIG (reference sequence). The trim removed 1 base at V and 4 bases at J, leaving 2 bases unmatched. CDR3 DNA: TGTGCCTGGAGTGGGGACAGGGGGGGCACTGAAGCTTTCTTT. Amino acids: CAWSGDRGGTEAFF.

The chain employs TRBV7-9 and TRBJ1-6; D gene uncertain. The V gene's germline CDR1 is SEHNR and CDR2 FQNEAQ (reference sequence). Trimming removed 0 bases from V and 7 bases from J, with 7 bases in between. This CDR3 is built from 14 residues. CDR3 sequence (DNA): TGTGCCAGCAGCTTAGCTCACGGGAATTCACCCCTCCACTTT. As protein: CASSLAHGNSPLHF.

This sequence joins TRBV24-1 and TRBJ1-3; 9 bases are a match to TRBD1. This CDR3 comprises 12 residues. Germline CDR1 reads KGHDR; CDR2 reads SFDVKD. V lost 3 bases, J lost 11 bases, and 1 base stayed unmatched. CDR3 residues: CATSDGDRAIYF. The DNA for the CDR3 is TGTGCCACCAGTGATGGGGACAGGGCCATATATTTT.

This clone was counted a few times. The gene calls are TRBV5-1 and TRBJ2-1; 8 bases are shared with TRBD2. The CDR3 is 17 residues long. Germline lookup yields CDR1 SGHRS and CDR2 YFSETQ. Trimming at V came to 2 bases and at J to 1 base, leaving 8 bases not matched to a gene. In DNA form, the CDR3 reads TGCGCCAGCAGCTTTTTTGCGGGGGGATTTTCCTACAATGAGCAGTTCTTC. It encodes CASSFFAGGFSYNEQFF.

The sample holds one count of this clone. The chain carries TRBV6-4 and TRBJ1-2, with 7 bases lining up with TRBD1. Germline assignment: CDR1 MRHNA and CDR2 SNTAGT. The CDR3 length is 14 residues. V dropped 5 bases and J dropped 6; count of bases not matched to a gene: 9. The CDR3 sequence: CASSPGGISHGYTF. DNA of the CDR3: TGTGCCAGCAGTCCAGGGGGAATAAGTCATGGCTACACCTTC.

This chain links TRBV7-9 with TRBJ2-5; perhaps TRBD2 as D (7 bases). This CDR3 comprises 14 residues. V lost 5 bases, J lost 7 bases, and 17 bases lay in between. Germline lookup yields CDR1 SEHNR and CDR2 FQNEAQ (reference sequence). CDR3 coding DNA: TGTGCCAGCAGCCCGGGGGGCGGTTTAGGGACCCAGTACTTC. This sequence encodes CASSPGGGLGTQYF.

The CDR3 bases are TGTGCCAGCAGTCCCAGCGGGCAGTACAATGAGCAGTTCTTC. Translating it yields CASSPSGQYNEQFF. The chain joins TRBV11-1 to TRBJ2-1; tentatively, D is TRBD2 (6 bases). The V gene lost 6 bases and the J gene lost 4 bases, with 13 bases spanning the gap. In germline, CDR1 is SGHAT, CDR2 FQDESV (reference sequence). The CDR3 is 14 amino acids.

This clone was picked up one time. This chain links TRBV6-5 with TRBJ2-3, with 10 bases matching TRBD1. Per germline, CDR1 MNHEY and CDR2 SVGAGI. Germline trimming cut 2 bases from V and 2 bases from J; bases unmatched to any gene: 4. This CDR3 has 16 amino acids. CDR3 DNA: TGTGCCAGCAGTTACATGGGACAGGGGTACACAGATACGCAGTATTTT. Protein product: CASSYMGQGYTDTQYF.

This clone was seen just once. The V and J genes are TRBV5-8 and TRBJ1-2; D is ambiguous. V dropped 4 bases and J dropped 6 bases, with 16 bases sitting between them. CDR3 length: 14 residues. Germline V gene lookup returns CDR1 SGHTS and CDR2 YDEGEE. CDR3 amino acids: CASSLQWRENGYTF. In nucleotides, the CDR3 is TGTGCCAGCAGCCTCCAGTGGAGGGAAAATGGCTACACCTTC.

This clone is a singleton in its sample. The chain uses TRBV6-2 or TRBV6-3 and TRBJ2-5; no firm D call. Germline values: CDR1 MNHEY, CDR2 SVGEGT. This CDR3 region has 14 residues. The V gene lost 2 bases and the J gene lost 4 bases, with 11 bases spanning the gap. The CDR3 DNA reads as TGTGCCAGCAGTTACAACCTCTTCGGAGAGACCCAGTACTTC. Translating it yields CASSYNLFGETQYF.

CDR3: CASSQGAASYEQYF. Written as DNA, the CDR3 is TGTGCCAGCAGCCAGGGGGCGGCCTCCTACGAGCAGTACTTC. This sequence joins TRBV7-6 and TRBJ2-7; 8 bases fit TRBD1. This CDR3 spans 14 amino acids. V lost 5 bases and J lost 0; bases outside the gene matches: 3. Germline V gene sequence: CDR1 SGHVS, CDR2 FNYEAQ.

This clone has a handful of counts. This chain joins TRBV3-1 (or the pseudogene TRBV3-2) and TRBJ1-2, with 8 positions matching TRBD1. The V gene's germline CDR1 is LGHDT and CDR2 YNNKEL (reference sequence). Germline trimming cut 4 bases from V and 4 bases from J; bases unmatched to any gene: 8. CDR3 length equals 15 residues. The CDR3 DNA follows: TGTGCCAGCAGCCTGTGGGGACAGGAGGCCTATGGCTACACCTTC. Encoded protein: CASSLWGQEAYGYTF.

The chain has TRBV12-5 and TRBJ2-3; 11 bases line up with TRBD1. The V gene's germline CDR1 is LGHNT and CDR2 FRNRAP. This CDR3 contains 16 residues. Unmatched junction bases numbered 6, after V lost 6 bases and J lost 1 base. Here the CDR3 DNA reads TGTGCTAGTGGCTCCGGGGACAGGGGGGGCACAGATACGCAGTATTTT. Its protein product is CASGSGDRGGTDTQYF.

Here the CDR3 DNA reads TGTGCCAGTGAGTGGAGGGGAGGTCTCAATCAGCCCCAGCATTTT. It yields the protein CASEWRGGLNQPQHF. The chain joins TRBV6-5 to TRBJ1-5; possible D gene TRBD1, 5 bases. Trimming stripped 9 bases from V and 3 bases from J, with 18 bases between. CDR3 length: 15 amino acids. Germline CDR1 and CDR2: MNHEY and SVGAGI.

The rearrangement uses TRBV5-1 and TRBJ1-6, with TRBD1 matching over 8 bases. Germline-derived CDR1 and CDR2 are SGHRS and YFSETQ. The CDR3 sequence is 15 residues long. V lost 5 bases and J lost 4; bases outside the gene matches: 5. CDR3 coding DNA: TGCGCCAGCAGTTCGACAGGGGAATATAATTCACCCCTCCACTTT. Amino acids: CASSSTGEYNSPLHF.

The CDR3 sequence: CASSQLDINEQYF. CDR3 DNA: TGCGCCAGCAGCCAGCTCGACATAAACGAGCAGTACTTC. This chain joins TRBV4-1 and TRBJ2-7; D unclear. CDR3 size: 13 residues. CDR1 and CDR2 from the germline V gene are MGHRA and YSYEKL. Trimming removed 3 bases at V and 5 bases at J, with 11 bases between.

This clone was observed a handful of times. This chain uses TRBV4-3 with TRBJ1-2, with TRBD1 as a possible D gene (5 bases). Germline loops: CDR1 LGHNA, CDR2 YSLEER. The CDR3 is 15 amino acids. V was cut by 0 bases and J by 8 bases, with 16 bases left in between. The CDR3 sequence is CASSQDRQGSGGYTF. CDR3 nucleotide sequence: TGCGCCAGCAGCCAAGATCGCCAGGGAAGTGGCGGCTACACCTTC.

The V gene is TRBV7-2, the J gene TRBJ2-1; TRBD1 might be the D (6 bases). V was cut by 6 bases and J by 0 bases, with 9 bases left in between. The CDR3 sequence is 14 residues long. The germline V gene encodes CDR1 SGHTA and CDR2 FQGNSA. The CDR3: CASRLGGSYNEQFF. CDR3 DNA: TGTGCCAGCAGGCTAGGGGGCTCCTACAATGAGCAGTTCTTC.

This chain links TRBV5-4 with TRBJ2-3; 7 bases are a match to TRBD2. J was trimmed by 2 bases and V by 1 base; bases with no gene match: 7. The CDR3 consists of 16 residues. Germline V gene lookup returns CDR1 SGHNT and CDR2 YYREEE (reference sequence). The CDR3 loop reads CASSLYLAGDTDTQYF. CDR3 bases: TGTGCCAGCAGCTTGTACTTAGCGGGCGACACAGATACGCAGTATTTT.

This chain links TRBV7-6 with TRBJ1-3, with D possibly matching TRBD1 (6 bases). The CDR3 sequence is 16 residues long. Trimming took off 1 base at V and 0 bases at J, with 10 bases between the two ends. The germline gives CDR1 SGHVS, CDR2 FNYEAQ. The CDR3 spells CASSLGGQSSGNTIYF. CDR3 coding DNA: TGTGCCAGCAGCTTAGGGGGACAAAGCTCTGGAAACACCATATATTTT.

The chain combines TRBV4-3 with TRBJ1-6, with 7 nucleotides matching TRBD1. The germline gives CDR1 LGHNA, CDR2 YSLEER. The CDR3 extends over 15 amino acids. V dropped 3 bases and J dropped 9; count of bases not matched to a gene: 8. The CDR3: CASSQNQGVGSPLHF. CDR3 DNA sequence: TGCGCCAGCAGCCAGAATCAGGGGGTAGGTTCACCCCTCCACTTT.

The chain couples TRBV6-5 to TRBJ2-7, with 8 bases identical to TRBD1. The germline V gene encodes CDR1 MNHEY and CDR2 SVGAGI. V trimming: 6 bases; J trimming: 6 bases; junction bases outside the gene matches: 7. This CDR3 is built from 13 residues. The CDR3 bases are TGTGCCAGCAGCAGCGGACAGGGCATCGAGCAGTACTTC. It encodes CASSSGQGIEQYF.

The chain is built from TRBV15 and TRBJ2-4; D is uncertain. The CDR3 covers 14 residues. V lost 1 base to trimming and J lost 5 bases, with 9 bases between them. CDR1 is LNHNV, CDR2 YYDKDF, per germline (reference sequence). The CDR3 DNA reads as TGTGCCACCAGCAGAGTGGGCAGAGAAAACATTCAGTACTTC. This gives the protein CATSRVGRENIQYF.

The chain combines TRBV5-1 with TRBJ2-7, with 11 bases that match TRBD1. V shed 4 bases and J 6 bases; nucleotides not matched to a gene: 3. This CDR3 spans 13 amino acids. Germline CDR1 is SGHRS and CDR2 is YFSETQ. CDR3 loop: CASSGQGAAEQYF. Written as DNA, the CDR3 is TGCGCCAGCAGCGGACAGGGGGCGGCCGAGCAGTACTTC.

The chain employs TRBV18 and TRBJ1-2; TRBD1 matches at 8 bases. Unmatched junction bases numbered 6, after V lost 6 bases and J lost 6 bases. The CDR3 sequence is 13 residues long. Per the germline V gene, CDR1 is KGHSH and CDR2 is LQKENI. Here the CDR3 DNA reads TGTGCCAGCTCGTACACAGGGGGAGATGGCTACACCTTC. This sequence encodes CASSYTGGDGYTF. Based on the CDR3 plus reference TRBV18 and TRBJ1-2, the full variable domain is NAGVMQNPRHLVRRRGQEARLRCSPMKGHSHVYWYRQLPEEGLKFMVYLQKENIIDESGMPKERFSAEFPKEGPSILRIQQVVRGDSAAYFCASSYTGGDGYTFGSGTRLTVV.

J is TRBJ2-1 and V is TRBV9, with 9 bases lining up with TRBD1. The germline V gene encodes CDR1 SGDLS and CDR2 YYNGEE. The V gene end was trimmed by 2 bases and the J gene end by 3 bases; junction bases not matched to a gene: 3. This CDR3 comprises 15 residues. The CDR3 DNA is TGTGCCAGCAGCGTTGGGACAGGGTTCTACAATGAGCAGTTCTTC. Residues: CASSVGTGFYNEQFF.

This chain uses TRBV7-9 with TRBJ2-1; D might be TRBD1 (6 bases). This CDR3 comprises 13 residues. V was pared by 2 bases and J by 6 bases, with 8 bases between. Germline CDR1 SEHNR, CDR2 FQNEAQ (reference sequence). The CDR3 region is CASSLTGRNEQFF. In nucleotides, the CDR3 is TGTGCCAGCAGCTTAACAGGGCGCAATGAGCAGTTCTTC.